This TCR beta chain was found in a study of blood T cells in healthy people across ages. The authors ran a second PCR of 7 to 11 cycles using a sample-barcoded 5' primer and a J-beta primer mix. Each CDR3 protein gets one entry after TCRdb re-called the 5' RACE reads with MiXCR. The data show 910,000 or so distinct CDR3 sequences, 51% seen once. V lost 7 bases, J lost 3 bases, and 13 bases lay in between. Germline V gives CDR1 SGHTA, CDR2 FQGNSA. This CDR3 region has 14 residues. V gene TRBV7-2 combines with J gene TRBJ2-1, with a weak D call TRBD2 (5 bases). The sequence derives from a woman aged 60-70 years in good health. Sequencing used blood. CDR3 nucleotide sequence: TGTGCCAGCAATAAGGCGGGCGACTACAATGAGCAGTTCTTC. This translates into CASNKAGDYNEQFF.